This TCR beta chain was profiled in a study of blood T cell repertoires in COVID-19. In the source study's methods: Using reference gene primer amplification, nucleated cell counts were estimated. Data came from immunoSEQ multiplex PCR; TCRdb stores just in-frame clones and leaves some out. V, J and clone size are those of that table, while D and trimming were read from the DNA. This repertoire shows 310,000 or so clones, 87% found once; its top ten account for 4.5% to 7%. After removal of 0 bases from V and 4 bases from J, the junction contained 4 bases not matched to a gene. The CDR3 sequence is 15 residues long. The germline V gene has CDR1 SGHNT and CDR2 YYREEE (reference sequence).

The source is a woman in her twenties or thirties who had recovered from COVID-19. The sample taken for sequencing was PBMCs or T cells enriched from blood (not recorded which). The genes are TRBV5-4 and TRBJ2-7, with 10 bases matching TRBD2. DNA of the CDR3: TGTGCCAGCAGCTTGGCCGGACTAGCGGAATACGAGCAGTACTTC. It specifies CASSLAGLAEYEQYF. The entire variable domain, with the rest obtained from reference TRBV5-4 and TRBJ2-7, is as follows: ETGVTQSPTHLIKTRGQQVTLRCSSQSGHNTVSWYQQALGQGPQFIFQYYREEENGRGNFPPRFSGLQFPNYSSELNVNALELDDSALYLCASSLAGLAEYEQYFGPGTRLTVT.